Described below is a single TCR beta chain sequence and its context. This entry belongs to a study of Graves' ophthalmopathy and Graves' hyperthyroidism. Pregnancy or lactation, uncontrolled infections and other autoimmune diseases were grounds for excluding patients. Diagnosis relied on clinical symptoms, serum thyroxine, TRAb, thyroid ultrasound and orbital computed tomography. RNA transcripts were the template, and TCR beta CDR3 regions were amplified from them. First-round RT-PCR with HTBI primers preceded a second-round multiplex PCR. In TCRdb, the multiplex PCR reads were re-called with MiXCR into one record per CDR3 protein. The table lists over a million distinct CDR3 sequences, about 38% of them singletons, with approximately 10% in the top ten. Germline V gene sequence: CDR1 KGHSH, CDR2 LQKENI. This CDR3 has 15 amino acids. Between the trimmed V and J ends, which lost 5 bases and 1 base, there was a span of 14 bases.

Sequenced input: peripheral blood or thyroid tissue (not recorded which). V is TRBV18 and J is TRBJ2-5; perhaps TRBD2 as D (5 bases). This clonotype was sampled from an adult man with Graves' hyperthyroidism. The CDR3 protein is CASSSASAGQETQYF. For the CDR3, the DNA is TGTGCCAGCTCATCAGCCTCGGCGGGCCAAGAGACCCAGTACTTC.